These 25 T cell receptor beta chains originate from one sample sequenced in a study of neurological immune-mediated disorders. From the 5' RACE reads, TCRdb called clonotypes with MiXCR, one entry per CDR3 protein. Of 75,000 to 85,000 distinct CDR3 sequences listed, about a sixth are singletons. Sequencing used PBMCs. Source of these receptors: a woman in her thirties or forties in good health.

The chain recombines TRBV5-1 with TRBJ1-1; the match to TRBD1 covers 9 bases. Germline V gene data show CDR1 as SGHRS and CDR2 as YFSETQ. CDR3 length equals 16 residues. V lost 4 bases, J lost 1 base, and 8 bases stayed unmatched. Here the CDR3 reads CASSPNPGQGNTEAFF. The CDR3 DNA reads TGCGCCAGCAGCCCGAATCCGGGACAGGGGAACACTGAAGCTTTCTTT.

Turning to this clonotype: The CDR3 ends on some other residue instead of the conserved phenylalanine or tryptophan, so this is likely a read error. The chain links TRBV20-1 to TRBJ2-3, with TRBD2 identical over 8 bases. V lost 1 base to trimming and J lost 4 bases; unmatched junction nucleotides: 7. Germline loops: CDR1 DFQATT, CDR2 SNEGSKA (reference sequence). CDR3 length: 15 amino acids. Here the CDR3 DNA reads TGCAGTGCTAGAGTCCCTAGCGGGTGTGCAGATACGCAGTATTAT. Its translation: CSARVPSGCADTQYY.

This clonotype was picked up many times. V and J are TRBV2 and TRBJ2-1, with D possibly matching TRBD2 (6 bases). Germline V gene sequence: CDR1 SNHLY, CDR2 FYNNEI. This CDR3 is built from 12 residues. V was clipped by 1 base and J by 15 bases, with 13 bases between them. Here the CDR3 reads CASSEDGGAVFF. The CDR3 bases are TGTGCCAGCAGTGAAGACGGCGGGGCGGTGTTCTTC. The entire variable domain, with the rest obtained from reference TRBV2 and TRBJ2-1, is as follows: EPEVTQTPSHQVTQMGQEVILRCVPISNHLYFYWYRQILGQKVEFLVSFYNNEISEKSEIFDDQFSVERPDGSNFTLKIRSTKLEDSAMYFCASSEDGGAVFFGPGTRLTVL.

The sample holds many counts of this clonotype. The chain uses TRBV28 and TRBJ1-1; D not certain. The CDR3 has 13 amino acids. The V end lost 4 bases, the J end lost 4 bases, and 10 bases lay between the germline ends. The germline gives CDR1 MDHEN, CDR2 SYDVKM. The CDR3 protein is CASSSHRGTEAFF. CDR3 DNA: TGTGCCAGCAGTTCCCACCGCGGCACTGAAGCTTTCTTT.

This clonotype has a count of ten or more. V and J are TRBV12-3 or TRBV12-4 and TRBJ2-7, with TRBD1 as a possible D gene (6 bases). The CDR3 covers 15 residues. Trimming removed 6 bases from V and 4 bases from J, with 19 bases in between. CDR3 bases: TGTGCCAGCAGCCCTTACGACAGGTCCTTGTACGAGCAGTACTTC. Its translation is CASSPYDRSLYEQYF.

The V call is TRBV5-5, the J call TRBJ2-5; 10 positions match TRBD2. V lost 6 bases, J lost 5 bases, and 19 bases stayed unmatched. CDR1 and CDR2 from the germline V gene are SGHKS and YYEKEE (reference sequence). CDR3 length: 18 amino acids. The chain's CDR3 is CASIVAGGHTSGAETQYF. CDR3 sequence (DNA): TGTGCCAGCATCGTAGCGGGGGGCCACACCTCCGGCGCTGAGACCCAGTACTTC.

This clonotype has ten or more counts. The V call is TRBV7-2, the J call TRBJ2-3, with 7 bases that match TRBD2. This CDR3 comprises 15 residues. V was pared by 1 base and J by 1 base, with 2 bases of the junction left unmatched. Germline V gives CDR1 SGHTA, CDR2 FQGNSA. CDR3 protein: CASSLGSGGTDTQYF. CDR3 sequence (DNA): TGTGCCAGCAGCTTAGGGAGCGGGGGCACAGATACGCAGTATTTT.

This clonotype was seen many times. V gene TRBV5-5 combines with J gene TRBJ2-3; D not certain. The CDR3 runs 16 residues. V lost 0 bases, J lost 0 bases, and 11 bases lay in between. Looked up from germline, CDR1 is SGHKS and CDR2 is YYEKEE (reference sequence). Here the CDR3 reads CASSLVSTASTDTQYF. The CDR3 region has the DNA TGTGCCAGCAGCTTGGTCTCGACGGCTAGCACAGATACGCAGTATTTT.

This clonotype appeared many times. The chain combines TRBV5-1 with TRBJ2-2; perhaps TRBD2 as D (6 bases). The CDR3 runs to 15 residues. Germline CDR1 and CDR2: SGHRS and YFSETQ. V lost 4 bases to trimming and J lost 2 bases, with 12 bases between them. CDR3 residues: CASSPRTTNTGELFF. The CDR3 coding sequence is TGCGCCAGCAGCCCGAGGACTACCAACACCGGGGAGCTGTTTTTT.

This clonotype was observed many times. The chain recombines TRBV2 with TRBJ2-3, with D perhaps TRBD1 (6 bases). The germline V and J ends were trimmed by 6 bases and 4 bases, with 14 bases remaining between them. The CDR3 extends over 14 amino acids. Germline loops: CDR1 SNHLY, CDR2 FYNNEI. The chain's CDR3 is CASSPGQPADTQYF. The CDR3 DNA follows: TGTGCCAGCAGCCCCGGACAGCCCGCAGATACGCAGTATTTT.

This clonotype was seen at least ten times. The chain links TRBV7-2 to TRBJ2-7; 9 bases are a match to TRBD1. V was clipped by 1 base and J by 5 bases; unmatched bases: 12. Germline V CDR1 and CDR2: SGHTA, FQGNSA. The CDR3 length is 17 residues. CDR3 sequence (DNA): TGTGCCAGCAGCTTAGGAGGCTTGGGGGACAGGGAAGACGAGCAGTACTTC. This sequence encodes CASSLGGLGDREDEQYF.

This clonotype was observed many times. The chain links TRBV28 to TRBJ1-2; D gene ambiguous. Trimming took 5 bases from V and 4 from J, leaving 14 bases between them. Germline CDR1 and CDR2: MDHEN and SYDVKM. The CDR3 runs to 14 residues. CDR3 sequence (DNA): TGTGCCAGCAGTCCCCCCGGCGGTAGCTATGGCTACACCTTC. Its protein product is CASSPPGGSYGYTF.

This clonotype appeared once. The CDR3 coding sequence is TGTGCCAGCAGTCCGGGACAGACTTACACCTTC. Translation: CASSPGQTYTF. The chain is built from TRBV6-5 and TRBJ1-2, with TRBD1 matching over 7 bases. This CDR3 region has 11 residues. The germline gives CDR1 MNHEY, CDR2 SVGAGI. The trim removed 5 bases at V and 11 bases at J, leaving 5 bases unmatched.

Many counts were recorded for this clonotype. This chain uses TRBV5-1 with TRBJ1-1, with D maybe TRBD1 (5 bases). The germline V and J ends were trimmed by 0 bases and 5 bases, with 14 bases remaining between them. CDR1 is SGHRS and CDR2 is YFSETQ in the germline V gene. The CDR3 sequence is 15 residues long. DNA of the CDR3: TGCGCCAGCAGCTTGGCCGTGGGGCATGAGACTGAAGCTTTCTTT. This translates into CASSLAVGHETEAFF.

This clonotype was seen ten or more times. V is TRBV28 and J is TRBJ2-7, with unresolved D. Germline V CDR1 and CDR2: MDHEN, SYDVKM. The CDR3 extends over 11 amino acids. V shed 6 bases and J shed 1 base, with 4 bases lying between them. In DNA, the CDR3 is TGTGCCAGCAGCCAATCCTACGAGCAGTACGTC. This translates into CASSQSYEQYV.

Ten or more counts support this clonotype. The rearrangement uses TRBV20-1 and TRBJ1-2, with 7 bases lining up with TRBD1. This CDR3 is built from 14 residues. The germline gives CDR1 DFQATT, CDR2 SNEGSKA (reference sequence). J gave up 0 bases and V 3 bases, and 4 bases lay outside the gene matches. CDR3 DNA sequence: TGCAGTGCTAGCGGGCAGGGGGCTAACTATGGCTACACCTTC. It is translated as CSASGQGANYGYTF.

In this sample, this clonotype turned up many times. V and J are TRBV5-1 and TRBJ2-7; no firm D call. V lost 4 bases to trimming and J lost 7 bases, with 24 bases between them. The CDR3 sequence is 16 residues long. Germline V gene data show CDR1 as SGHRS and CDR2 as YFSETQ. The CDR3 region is CASSLPHYGPVLEQYV. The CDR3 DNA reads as TGCGCCAGCAGCCTACCCCACTACGGACCTGTGTTGGAGCAGTACGTC.

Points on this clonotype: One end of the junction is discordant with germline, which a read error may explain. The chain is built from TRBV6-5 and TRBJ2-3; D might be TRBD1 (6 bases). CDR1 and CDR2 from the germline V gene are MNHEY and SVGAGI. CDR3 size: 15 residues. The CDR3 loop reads CSSRSSGGTTDTQYF. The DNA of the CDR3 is TGTTCCAGCCGAAGCAGTGGGGGCACCACAGATACGCAGTATTTT.

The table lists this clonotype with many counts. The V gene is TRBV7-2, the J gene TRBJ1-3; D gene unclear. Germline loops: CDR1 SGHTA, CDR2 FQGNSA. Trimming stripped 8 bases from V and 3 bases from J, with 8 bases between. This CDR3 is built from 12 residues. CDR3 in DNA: TGTGCCAGCGCCCCGGGTGGAAACACCATATATTTT. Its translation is CASAPGGNTIYF.

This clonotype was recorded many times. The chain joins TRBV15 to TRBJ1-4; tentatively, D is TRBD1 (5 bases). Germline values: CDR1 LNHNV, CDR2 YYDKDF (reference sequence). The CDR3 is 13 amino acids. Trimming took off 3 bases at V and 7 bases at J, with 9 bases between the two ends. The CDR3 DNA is TGTGCCACCAGCAGGCTGGGACTTGAAAAACTGTTTTTT. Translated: CATSRLGLEKLFF.

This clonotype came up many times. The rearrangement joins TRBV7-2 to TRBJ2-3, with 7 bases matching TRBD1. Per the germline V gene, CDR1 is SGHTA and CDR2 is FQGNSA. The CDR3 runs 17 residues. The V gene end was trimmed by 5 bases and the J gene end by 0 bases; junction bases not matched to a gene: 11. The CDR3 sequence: CASSPTGSGWSTDTQYF. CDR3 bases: TGTGCCAGCAGCCCGACAGGGTCTGGGTGGAGCACAGATACGCAGTATTTT.

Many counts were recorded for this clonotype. The CDR3 sequence: CASSRIPGTSGYNEQFF. Written as DNA, the CDR3 is TGTGCCAGCAGCAGAATCCCCGGGACTAGCGGTTACAATGAGCAGTTCTTC. The rearrangement joins TRBV7-2 to TRBJ2-1; 11 bases line up with TRBD2. V trimming: 5 bases; J trimming: 4 bases; junction bases outside the gene matches: 10. This CDR3 region has 17 residues. Germline CDR1 is SGHTA and CDR2 is FQGNSA.

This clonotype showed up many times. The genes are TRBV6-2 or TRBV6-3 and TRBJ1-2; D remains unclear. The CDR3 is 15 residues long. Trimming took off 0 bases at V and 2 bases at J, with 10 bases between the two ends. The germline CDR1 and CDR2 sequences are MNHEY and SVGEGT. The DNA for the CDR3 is TGTGCCAGCAGTTACTCCGCCAGTGCCAACTATGGCTACACCTTC. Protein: CASSYSASANYGYTF.

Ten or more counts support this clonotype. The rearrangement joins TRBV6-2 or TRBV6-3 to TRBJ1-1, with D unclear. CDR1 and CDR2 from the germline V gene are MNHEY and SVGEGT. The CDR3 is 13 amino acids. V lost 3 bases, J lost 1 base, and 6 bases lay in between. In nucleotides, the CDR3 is TGTGCCAGCAGTTATTCAGAGAACACTGAAGCTTTCTTT. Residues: CASSYSENTEAFF.

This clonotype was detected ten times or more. The CDR3: CASSQGGTAEAFF. The CDR3 DNA sequence: TGTGCCAGCAGCCAAGGCGGGACAGCTGAAGCTTTCTTT. The rearrangement links TRBV3-1 to TRBJ1-1; TRBD1 agrees at 7 bases. CDR3 length equals 13 residues. V dropped 1 base and J dropped 6; count of bases not matched to a gene: 2. Germline loops: CDR1 LGHDT, CDR2 YNNKEL (reference sequence).